These 8 T cell receptor beta chains were sequenced from one sample in a study of T cell repertoires in cytomegalovirus infection. Their target antigens are unknown. TCRdb analysed the reads with MiXCR anew, one entry per CDR3 protein. The sample shows over 250,000 distinct CDR3 sequences, around 20% of them seen only once. The sequencing here drew on cultured PBMCs, taken from culture after CMV antigen stimulation. The origin of the receptors is a human donor in good health (CMV status not recorded). Some clones in this sample may be carry-over from other donors' samples.

This clonotype showed up just a few times. The chain employs TRBV7-9 and TRBJ2-5; D might be TRBD2 (5 bases). This CDR3 has 13 residues. CDR1 and CDR2 (germline): SEHNR, FQNEAQ (reference sequence). V was cut by 5 bases and J by 5 bases, with 12 bases left in between. The CDR3 DNA sequence: TGTGCCAGCAGCGCCCGACGAGGGGAGACCCAGTACTTC. Translation gives CASSARRGETQYF.

This chain links TRBV7-9 with TRBJ2-7; no clear D. The ends were cut back, 5 bases at V and 0 bases at J, with 14 bases in the middle. Germline V gives CDR1 SEHNR, CDR2 FQNEAQ (reference sequence). The CDR3 has 15 amino acids. The DNA for the CDR3 is TGTGCCAGCAGCCACTCAGCCTACACCTCCTACGAGCAGTACTTC. As protein: CASSHSAYTSYEQYF.

This chain links TRBV7-9 with TRBJ2-7; 9 positions match TRBD2. V dropped 3 bases and J dropped 3; count of bases not matched to a gene: 6. CDR3 length: 15 amino acids. The V gene's germline CDR1 is SEHNR and CDR2 FQNEAQ (reference sequence). CDR3 bases: TGTGCCAGCAGCTTCGGCCTAGCGGGAAACTACGAGCAGTACTTC. This codes for CASSFGLAGNYEQYF.

The V call is TRBV7-9, the J call TRBJ2-2, with D possibly TRBD2 on 5 matching bases. Per the germline V gene, CDR1 is SEHNR and CDR2 is FQNEAQ (reference sequence). This CDR3 has 16 amino acids. The V and J ends lost 6 bases and 2 bases respectively, with 16 bases between them. The CDR3 region is CASRGESGSNTGELFF. CDR3 bases: TGTGCCAGCAGGGGAGAGTCCGGGTCCAACACCGGGGAGCTGTTTTTT.

In this sample, this clonotype turned up a few times. The CDR3 sequence: CASSRSGGAYNEQFF. Written as DNA, the CDR3 is TGTGCCAGCAGCCGTAGCGGGGGCGCCTACAATGAGCAGTTCTTC. The J gene is TRBJ2-1, the V gene TRBV11-3; 9 nucleotides line up with TRBD2. The CDR3 runs 15 residues. V gave up 5 bases and J gave up 2 bases; unmatched junction bases: 4. Germline lookup yields CDR1 SGHNT and CDR2 YENEEA.

This clonotype was found a few times. The J gene is TRBJ2-3, the V gene TRBV12-3 or TRBV12-4; unclear D gene. This CDR3 comprises 14 residues. V lost 6 bases, J lost 4 bases, and 14 bases lay in between. CDR3 DNA sequence: TGTGCCAGCAGAGGTCCATCAGCGCCAGATACGCAGTATTTT. It is translated as CASRGPSAPDTQYF.

The chain carries TRBV6-2 or TRBV6-3 and TRBJ2-7, with D perhaps matching TRBD1 (5 bases). The ends were cut back, 2 bases at V and 3 bases at J, with 11 bases in the middle. This CDR3 contains 14 residues. Germline V gene sequence: CDR1 MNHEY, CDR2 SVGEGT. In nucleotides, the CDR3 is TGTGCCAGCAGTTACAGGGGCGGACACTACGAGCAGTACGTC. This codes for CASSYRGGHYEQYV.

This clonotype was counted many times. The chain combines TRBV7-6 with TRBJ2-7; D is ambiguous. The CDR3 runs to 13 residues. V gave up 0 bases and J gave up 3 bases, with 6 bases separating them. Germline assignment: CDR1 SGHVS and CDR2 FNYEAQ. CDR3 loop: CASSLAANYEQYV. CDR3 nucleotide sequence: TGTGCCAGCAGCTTAGCGGCCAACTACGAGCAGTACGTC.